Described below is a single TCR beta chain sequence and its context. Method: immunoSEQ multiplex PCR; TCRdb's copy keeps in-frame clones and lacks some. The table has 150,000 or so clones, about 91% seen once. This entry comes from a study of T cell responses to AZD1222 COVID-19 vaccine. Germline values: CDR1 SNHLY, CDR2 FYNNEI. Trimming removed 11 bases from V and 7 bases from J, with 20 bases in between. This CDR3 comprises 13 residues. This sample comprised peripheral blood, obtained on day 0 of AZD1222 vaccination. The clonotype was recovered from an adult in good health. The gene calls are TRBV2 and TRBJ2-5, with D perhaps matching TRBD1 (6 bases). CDR3 amino acids: CAVIQGTSRTQYF. CDR3 DNA sequence: TGTGCCGTCATACAGGGAACATCACGGACCCAGTACTTC.